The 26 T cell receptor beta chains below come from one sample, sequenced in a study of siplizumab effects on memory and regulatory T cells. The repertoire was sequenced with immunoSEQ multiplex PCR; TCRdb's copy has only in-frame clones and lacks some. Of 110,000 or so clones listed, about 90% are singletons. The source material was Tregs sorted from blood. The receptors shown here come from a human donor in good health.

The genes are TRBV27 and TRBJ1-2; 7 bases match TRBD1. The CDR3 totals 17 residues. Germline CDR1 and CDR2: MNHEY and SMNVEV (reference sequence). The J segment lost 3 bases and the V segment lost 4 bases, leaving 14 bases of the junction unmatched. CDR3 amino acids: CASSSQTGYDLDYGYTF. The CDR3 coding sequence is TGTGCCAGCAGTTCTCAGACAGGGTACGACCTTGACTATGGCTACACCTTC.

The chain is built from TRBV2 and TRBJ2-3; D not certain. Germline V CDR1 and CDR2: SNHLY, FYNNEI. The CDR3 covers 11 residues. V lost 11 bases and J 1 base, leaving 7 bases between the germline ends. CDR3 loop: CAAEGTDTQYF. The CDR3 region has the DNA TGTGCCGCTGAGGGCACAGATACGCAGTATTTT.

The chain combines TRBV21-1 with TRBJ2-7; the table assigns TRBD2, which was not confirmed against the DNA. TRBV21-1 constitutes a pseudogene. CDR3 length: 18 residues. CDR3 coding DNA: TGTGCCAGCAGCCGACGTAGGCCTAGCGGGGGGACTCAACACGAGCAGTACTTC. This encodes CASSRRRPSGGTQHEQYF.

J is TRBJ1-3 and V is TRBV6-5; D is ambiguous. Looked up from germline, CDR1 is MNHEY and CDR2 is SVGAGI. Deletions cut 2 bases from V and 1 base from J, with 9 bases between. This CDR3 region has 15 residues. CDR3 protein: CASSYGKVSGNTIYF. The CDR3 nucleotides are TGTGCCAGCAGTTACGGCAAGGTGTCTGGAAACACCATATATTTT.

For the CDR3, the DNA is TGCGCCAGCAGCTCACAGACAGGGAACACTGAAGCTTTCTTT. It specifies CASSSQTGNTEAFF. V is TRBV5-1 and J is TRBJ1-1, with a weak D call TRBD1 (6 bases). CDR3 length equals 14 residues. Between the trimmed V and J ends, which lost 3 bases and 1 base, there was a span of 10 bases. The germline V gene has CDR1 SGHRS and CDR2 YFSETQ.

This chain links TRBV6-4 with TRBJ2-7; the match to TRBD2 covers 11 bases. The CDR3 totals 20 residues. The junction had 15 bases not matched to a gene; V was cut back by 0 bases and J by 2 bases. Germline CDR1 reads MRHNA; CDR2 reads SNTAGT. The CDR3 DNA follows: TGTGCCAGCAGTGACTCGTTAGGACTAGCGGGCAAAATTTGCGCCTACGAGCAGTACTTC. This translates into CASSDSLGLAGKICAYEQYF.

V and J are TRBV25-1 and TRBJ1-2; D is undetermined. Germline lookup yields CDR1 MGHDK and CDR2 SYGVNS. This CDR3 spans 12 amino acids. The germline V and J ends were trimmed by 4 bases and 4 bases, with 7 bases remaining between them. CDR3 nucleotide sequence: TGTGCCAGCAGTGGTGACCTCTATGGCTACACCTTC. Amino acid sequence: CASSGDLYGYTF.

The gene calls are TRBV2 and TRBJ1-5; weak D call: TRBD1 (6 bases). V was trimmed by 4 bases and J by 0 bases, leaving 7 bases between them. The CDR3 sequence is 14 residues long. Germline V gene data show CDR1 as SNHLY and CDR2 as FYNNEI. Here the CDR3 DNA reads TGTGCCAGCAGTGTCAGGGGTAGCAATCAGCCCCAGCATTTT. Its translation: CASSVRGSNQPQHF.

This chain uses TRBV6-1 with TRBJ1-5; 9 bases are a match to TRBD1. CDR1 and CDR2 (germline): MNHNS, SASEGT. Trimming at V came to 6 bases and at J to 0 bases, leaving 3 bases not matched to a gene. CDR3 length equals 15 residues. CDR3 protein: CASRAQGASNQPQHF. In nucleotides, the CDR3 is TGTGCCAGCAGAGCACAGGGGGCTAGCAATCAGCCCCAGCATTTT.

CDR3 region: CAISRGGDYYNEQFF. The CDR3 DNA follows: TGTGCCATCAGTCGGGGAGGGGACTACTATAATGAGCAGTTCTTC. The rearrangement uses TRBV10-3 and TRBJ2-1; the match to TRBD2 covers 7 bases. The V gene end was trimmed by 5 bases and the J gene end by 7 bases; junction bases not matched to a gene: 11. Germline V gene lookup returns CDR1 ENHRY and CDR2 SYGVKD. The CDR3 totals 15 residues.

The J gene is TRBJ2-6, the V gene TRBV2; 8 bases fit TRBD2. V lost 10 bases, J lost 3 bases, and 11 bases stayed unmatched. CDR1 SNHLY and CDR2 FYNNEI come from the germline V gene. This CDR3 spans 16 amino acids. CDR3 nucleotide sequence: TGTGCCACTTCGGAGCAGGGACTAGGTGGGGCCAACGTCCTGACTTTC. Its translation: CATSEQGLGGANVLTF.

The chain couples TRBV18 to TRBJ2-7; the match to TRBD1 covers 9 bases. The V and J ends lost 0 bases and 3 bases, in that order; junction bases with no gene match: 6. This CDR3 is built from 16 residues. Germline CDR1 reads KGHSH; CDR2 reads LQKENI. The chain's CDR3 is CASSPPPGQGNYEQYF. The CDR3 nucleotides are TGTGCCAGCTCACCACCGCCGGGACAGGGTAACTACGAGCAGTACTTC.

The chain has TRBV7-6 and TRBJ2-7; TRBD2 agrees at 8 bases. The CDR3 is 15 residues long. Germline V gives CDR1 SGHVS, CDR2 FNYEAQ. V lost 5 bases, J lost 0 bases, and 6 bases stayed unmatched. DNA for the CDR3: TGTGCCAGCAGCCGGGGCAGCGGGAGCTCCTACGAGCAGTACTTC. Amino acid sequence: CASSRGSGSSYEQYF.

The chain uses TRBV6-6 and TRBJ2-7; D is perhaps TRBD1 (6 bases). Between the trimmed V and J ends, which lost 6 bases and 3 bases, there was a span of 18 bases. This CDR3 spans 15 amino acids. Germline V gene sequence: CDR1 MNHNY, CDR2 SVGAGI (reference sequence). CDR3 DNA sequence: TGTGCCAGCAGCCCCCGGACAGAGAGATTCTACGAGCAGTACTTC. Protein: CASSPRTERFYEQYF.

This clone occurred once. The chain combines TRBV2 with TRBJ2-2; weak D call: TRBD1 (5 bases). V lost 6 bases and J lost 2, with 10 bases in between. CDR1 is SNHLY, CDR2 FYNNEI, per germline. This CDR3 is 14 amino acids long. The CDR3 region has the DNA TGTGCCAGCAGCAAGGGGCTAAACACCGGGGAGCTGTTTTTT. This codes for CASSKGLNTGELFF.

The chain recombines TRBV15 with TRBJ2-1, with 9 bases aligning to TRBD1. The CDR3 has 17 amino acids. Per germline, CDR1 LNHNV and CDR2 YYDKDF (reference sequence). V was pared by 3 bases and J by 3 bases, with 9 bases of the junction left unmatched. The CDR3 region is CATSRTTGTGLYNEQFF. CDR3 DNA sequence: TGTGCCACCAGCAGGACCACCGGGACAGGGCTCTACAATGAGCAGTTCTTC.

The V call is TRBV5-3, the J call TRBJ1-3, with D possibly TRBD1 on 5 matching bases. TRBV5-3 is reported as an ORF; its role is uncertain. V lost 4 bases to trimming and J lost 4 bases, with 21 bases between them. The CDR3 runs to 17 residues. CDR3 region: CARSPPYVGGEGNTIYF. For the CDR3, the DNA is TGTGCCAGAAGCCCTCCGTATGTTGGGGGGGAAGGAAACACCATATATTTT.

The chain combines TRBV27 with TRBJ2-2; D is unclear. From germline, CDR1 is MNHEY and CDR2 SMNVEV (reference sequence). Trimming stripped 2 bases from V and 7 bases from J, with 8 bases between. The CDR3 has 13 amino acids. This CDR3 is CASSLGWVGELFF. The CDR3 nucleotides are TGTGCCAGCAGTTTAGGGTGGGTCGGGGAGCTGTTTTTT.

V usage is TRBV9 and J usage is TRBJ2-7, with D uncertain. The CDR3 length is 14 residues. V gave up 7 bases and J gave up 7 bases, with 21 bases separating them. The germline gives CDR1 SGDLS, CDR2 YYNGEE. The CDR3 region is CASAPWTGPLEQYF. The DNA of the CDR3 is TGTGCCAGCGCGCCGTGGACCGGCCCATTGGAGCAGTACTTC.

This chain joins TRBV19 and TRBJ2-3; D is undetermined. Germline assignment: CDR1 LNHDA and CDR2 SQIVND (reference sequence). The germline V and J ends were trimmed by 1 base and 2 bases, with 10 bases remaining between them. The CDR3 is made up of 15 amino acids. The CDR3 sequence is CASSIVGLNTDTQYF. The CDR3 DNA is TGTGCCAGTAGTATAGTCGGCCTTAACACAGATACGCAGTATTTT.

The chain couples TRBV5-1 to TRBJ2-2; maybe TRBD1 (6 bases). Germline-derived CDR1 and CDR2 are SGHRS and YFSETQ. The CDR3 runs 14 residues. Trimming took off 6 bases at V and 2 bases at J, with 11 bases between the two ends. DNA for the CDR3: TGCGCCAGCAATGGGGGCTATAACACCGGGGAGCTGTTTTTT. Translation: CASNGGYNTGELFF.

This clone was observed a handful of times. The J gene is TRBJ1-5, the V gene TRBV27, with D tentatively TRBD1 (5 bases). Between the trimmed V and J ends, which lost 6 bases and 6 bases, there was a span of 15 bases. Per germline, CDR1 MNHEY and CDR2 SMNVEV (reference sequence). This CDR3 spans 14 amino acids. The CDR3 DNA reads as TGTGCCAGCAGCTACTTGGGGGGGACTCAGCCCCAGCATTTT. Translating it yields CASSYLGGTQPQHF.

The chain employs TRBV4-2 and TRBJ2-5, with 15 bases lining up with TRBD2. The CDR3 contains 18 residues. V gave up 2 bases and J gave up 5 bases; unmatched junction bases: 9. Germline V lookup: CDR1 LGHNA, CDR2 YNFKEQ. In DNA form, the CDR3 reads TGTGCCAGCAGCCAATTCGGGGGACTAGCGGGAGGTTTGGAGACCCAGTACTTC. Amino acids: CASSQFGGLAGGLETQYF.

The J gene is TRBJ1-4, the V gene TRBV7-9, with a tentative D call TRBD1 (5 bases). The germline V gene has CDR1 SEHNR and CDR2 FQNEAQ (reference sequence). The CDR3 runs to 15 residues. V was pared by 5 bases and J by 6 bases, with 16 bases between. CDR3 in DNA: TGTGCCAGCAGCCCAATAGGACAAGTCTATGAAAAACTGTTTTTT. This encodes CASSPIGQVYEKLFF.

This chain's CDR3 is CASSLRGLSEKLFF. CDR3 sequence (DNA): TGTGCCAGCAGTCTGCGGGGGCTCAGTGAAAAACTGTTTTTT. The rearrangement links TRBV27 to TRBJ1-4, with a possible D match to TRBD1 (6 bases). The germline gives CDR1 MNHEY, CDR2 SMNVEV (reference sequence). V shed 5 bases and J shed 7 bases, with 14 bases lying between them. The CDR3 is 14 residues long.

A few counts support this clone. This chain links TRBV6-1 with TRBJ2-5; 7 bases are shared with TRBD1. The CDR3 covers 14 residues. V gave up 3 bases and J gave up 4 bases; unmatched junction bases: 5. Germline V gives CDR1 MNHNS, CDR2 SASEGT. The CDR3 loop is CASSESYRGETQYF. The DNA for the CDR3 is TGTGCCAGCAGTGAGTCGTACAGGGGAGAGACCCAGTACTTC.